Below, one T cell receptor beta chain is given with its context. Antigen unknown. The junction had 14 bases not matched to a gene; V was cut back by 5 bases and J by 6 bases. The length of the CDR3 is 15 residues. Germline V CDR1 and CDR2: SGHNT, YYREEE (reference sequence). The record originates from a study of T cell responses to AZD1222 COVID-19 vaccine. About the research overall: Second-dose recipients at about 4 or about 12 weeks were treated as one pooled group. The study's findings and limits: Females outnumbered males among donors, who were mostly white British; clonal diversity was possibly underestimated. Rises in breadth and depth of Spike-specific TCRs came after two AZD1222 doses. Repertoires were obtained only post-peak T cell response.

The table came from immunoSEQ multiplex PCR; TCRdb's copy has only in-frame clones and leaves some out. The sample has some 120,000 clones, roughly nine tenths seen once. This rearrangement joins TRBV5-4 to TRBJ2-7; 7 nucleotides align to TRBD1. The sequence came from an adult in good health. The sample here was peripheral blood, taken on day 0 of AZD1222 vaccination. The chain's CDR3 is CASSFGDRELGEQYF. The CDR3 coding sequence is TGTGCCAGCAGTTTTGGCGACAGGGAATTGGGCGAGCAGTACTTC.